The T cell receptor (beta chain) described here comes from a study of shared clonotypes between healthy human individuals. In the study overall: The donor pool was made up of two women and a few men aged 18 to 49.

Sequencing used immunoSEQ multiplex PCR; TCRdb keeps in-frame clones, though not all of them. This repertoire shows roughly 2.5 million clones, just over 90% found once; its top ten account for roughly 0.13%. With regard to this clone: The antigen is not known.

Negatively enriched CD4+ T cells were divided by CD45RA into naive and memory. Overall study results and limits: Shared clonotypes across all four donors exceeded non-shared ones in generation probability. Only blood underwent sampling, and tissue repertoires likely differ.

Trimming cost V 5 bases and J 7 bases, with 11 bases left between them. The CDR3 is 12 residues long. From germline, CDR1 is SGHAT and CDR2 FQNNGV. The J gene is TRBJ2-5, the V gene TRBV11-2; perhaps D is TRBD1 or TRBD2 (6 bases each). Sample: naive CD4+ T cells sorted from blood. Sample subset: CD45RA+ positively selected. The clonotype comes from a man younger than 35 in good health. Here the CDR3 reads CASSIGGGTQYF. The CDR3 bases are TGTGCCAGCAGCATAGGAGGGGGGACCCAGTACTTC. Full variable domain (outside the CDR3, taken from reference TRBV11-2 and TRBJ2-5): EAGVAQSPRYKIIEKRQSVAFWCNPISGHATLYWYQQILGQGPKLLIQFQNNGVVDDSQLPKDRFSAERLKGVDSTLKIQPAKLEDSAVYLCASSIGGGTQYFGPGTRLLVL.